The TCR beta chain described here comes from a study of cytomegalovirus exposure and HLA in healthy donors. The PCR contained 60 Vbeta and 13 Jbeta primers. Assay used: immunoSEQ multiplex PCR; TCRdb lists only in-frame clones, some missing. The sample yields 110,000 to 150,000 clones, approximately 68% seen once. Remarks on this clone: One end of the junction is discordant with germline, which a read error may explain.

The CDR3 totals 10 residues. The germline gives CDR1 MDHEN, CDR2 SYDVKM. Sample: PBMCs. V usage is TRBV28 and J usage is TRBJ1-1, with D maybe TRBD1 (5 bases). The sequence was collected from a middle-aged man in good health and CMV-seronegative. CDR3 protein: CASSSGTTNF. The CDR3 nucleotides are TGTGCCAGCAGCTCCGGGACTACCAACTTT. Drawing the rest from reference TRBV28 and TRBJ1-1, the complete variable domain is DVKVTQSSRYLVKRTGEKVFLECVQDMDHENMFWYRQDPGLGLRLIYFSYDVKMKEKGDIPEGYSVSREKKERFSLILESASTNQTSMYLCASSSGTTNFGQGTRLTVV.